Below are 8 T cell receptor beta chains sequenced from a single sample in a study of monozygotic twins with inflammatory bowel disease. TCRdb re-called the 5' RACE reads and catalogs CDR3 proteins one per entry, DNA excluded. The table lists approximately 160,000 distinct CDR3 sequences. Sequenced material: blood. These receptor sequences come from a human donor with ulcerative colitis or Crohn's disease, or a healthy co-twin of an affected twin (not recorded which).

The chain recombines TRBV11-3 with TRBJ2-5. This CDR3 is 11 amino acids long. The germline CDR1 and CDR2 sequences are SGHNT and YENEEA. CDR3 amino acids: CARITMETQYF.

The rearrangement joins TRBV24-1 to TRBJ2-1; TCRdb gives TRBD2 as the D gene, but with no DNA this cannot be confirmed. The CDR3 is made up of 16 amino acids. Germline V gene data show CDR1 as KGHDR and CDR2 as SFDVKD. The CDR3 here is CATSVSLALTYNEQFF.

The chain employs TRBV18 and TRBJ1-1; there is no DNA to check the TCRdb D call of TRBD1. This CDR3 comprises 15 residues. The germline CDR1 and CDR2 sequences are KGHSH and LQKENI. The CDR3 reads CASSPNPGDHTEAFF.

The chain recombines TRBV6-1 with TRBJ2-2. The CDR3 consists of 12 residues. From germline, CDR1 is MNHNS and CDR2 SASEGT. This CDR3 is CASSQASGELFF.

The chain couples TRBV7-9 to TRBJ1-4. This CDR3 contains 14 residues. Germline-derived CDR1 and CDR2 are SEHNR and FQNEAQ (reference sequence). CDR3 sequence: CASSLGFHGEKLFF. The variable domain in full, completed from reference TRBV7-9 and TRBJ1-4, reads DTGVSQNPRHKITKRGQNVTFRCDPISEHNRLYWYRQTLGQGPEFLTYFQNEAQLEKSRLLSDRFSAERPKGSFSTLEIQRTEQGDSAMYLCASSLGFHGEKLFFGSGTQLSVL.

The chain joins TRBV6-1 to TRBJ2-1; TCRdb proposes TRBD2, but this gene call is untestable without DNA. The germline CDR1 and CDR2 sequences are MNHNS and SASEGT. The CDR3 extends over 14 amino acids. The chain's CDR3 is CASMVAGGLNEQFF.

The CDR3: CASSRDTANYGYTF. V gene TRBV5-5 combines with J gene TRBJ1-2; TCRdb lists TRBD1, though no DNA is available to test this call. The CDR3 has 14 amino acids. Germline V gene sequence: CDR1 SGHKS, CDR2 YYEKEE (reference sequence).

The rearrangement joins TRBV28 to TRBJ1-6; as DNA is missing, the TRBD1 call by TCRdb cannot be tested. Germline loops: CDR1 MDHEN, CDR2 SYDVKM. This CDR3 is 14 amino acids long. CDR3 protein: CASSSGLGNSPLHF.